Sequencing of this T cell receptor beta chain was carried out in a study of cytomegalovirus exposure and HLA in healthy donors. Study-level points and caveats: Cytomegalovirus association was assigned to approximately 180 TCR beta chains.

Concerning this clone itself: Antigen: not known.

PCR primers comprised 60 Vbeta and 13 Jbeta primers. Clones were sequenced by immunoSEQ multiplex PCR, and TCRdb holds only the in-frame ones, with some missing. This table holds over 90,000 clones. V lost 5 bases to trimming and J lost 2 bases, with 15 bases between them. Germline CDR1 reads SGHVS; CDR2 reads FQNEAQ. This CDR3 has 15 amino acids. The sequenced material came from PBMCs. The origin of this receptor is a man aged 40-49 years in good health and CMV-seronegative. This rearrangement joins TRBV7-8 to TRBJ1-2; D is perhaps TRBD1 (5 bases). CDR3 amino acids: CASSPLGGKNYGYTF. The CDR3 DNA is TGTGCCAGCAGCCCGTTGGGGGGGAAGAACTATGGCTACACCTTC.